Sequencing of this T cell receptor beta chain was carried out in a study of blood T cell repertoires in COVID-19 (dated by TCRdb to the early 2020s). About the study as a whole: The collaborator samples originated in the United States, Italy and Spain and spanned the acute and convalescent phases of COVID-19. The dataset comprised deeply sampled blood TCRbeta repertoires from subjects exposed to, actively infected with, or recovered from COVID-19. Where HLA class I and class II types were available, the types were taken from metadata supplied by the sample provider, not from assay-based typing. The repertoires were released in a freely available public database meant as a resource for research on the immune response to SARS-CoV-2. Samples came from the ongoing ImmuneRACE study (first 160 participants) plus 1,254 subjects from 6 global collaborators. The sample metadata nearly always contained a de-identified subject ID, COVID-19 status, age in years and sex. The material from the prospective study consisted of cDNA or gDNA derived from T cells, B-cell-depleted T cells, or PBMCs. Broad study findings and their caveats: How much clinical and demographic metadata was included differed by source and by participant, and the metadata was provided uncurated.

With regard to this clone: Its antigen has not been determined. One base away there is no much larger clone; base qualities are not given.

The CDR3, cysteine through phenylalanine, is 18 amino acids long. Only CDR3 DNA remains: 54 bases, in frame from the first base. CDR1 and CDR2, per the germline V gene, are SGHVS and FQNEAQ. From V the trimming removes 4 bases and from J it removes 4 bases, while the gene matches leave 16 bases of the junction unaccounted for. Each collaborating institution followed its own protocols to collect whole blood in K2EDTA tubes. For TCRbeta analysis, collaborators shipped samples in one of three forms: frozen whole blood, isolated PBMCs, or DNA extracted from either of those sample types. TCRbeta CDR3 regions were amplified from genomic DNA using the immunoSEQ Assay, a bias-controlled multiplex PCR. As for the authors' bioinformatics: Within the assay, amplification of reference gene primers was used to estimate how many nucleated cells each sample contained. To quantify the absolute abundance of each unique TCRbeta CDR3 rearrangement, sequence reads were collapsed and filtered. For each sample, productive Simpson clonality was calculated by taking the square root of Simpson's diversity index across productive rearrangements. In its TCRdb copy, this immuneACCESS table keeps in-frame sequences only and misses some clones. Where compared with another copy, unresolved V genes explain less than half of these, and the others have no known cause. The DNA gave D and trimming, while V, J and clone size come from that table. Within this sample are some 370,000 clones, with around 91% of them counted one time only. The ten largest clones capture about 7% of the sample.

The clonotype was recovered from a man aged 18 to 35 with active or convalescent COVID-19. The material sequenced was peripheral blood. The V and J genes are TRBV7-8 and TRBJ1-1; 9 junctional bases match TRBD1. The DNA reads TGTGCCAGCAGCTCCATAACCGGGACAGGGAGCTTGGGCACTGAAGCTTTCTTT. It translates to CASSSITGTGSLGTEAFF.